Listed here are 31 T cell receptor beta chains from one sample, sequenced in a study of cytomegalovirus exposure and HLA in healthy donors. PCR involved 60 Vbeta and 13 Jbeta primers. The protocol was immunoSEQ multiplex PCR, while the TCRdb copy is restricted to in-frame clones and leaves out a portion. This table holds over 150,000 clones, roughly 78% found once. Sequenced input: PBMCs. The receptors come from a man aged 35-49 years in good health and CMV-seronegative.

CDR3 nucleotides: TGTGCCAGCAGCTACTACGACAGGATTGAAGCTTTCTTT. Its translation is CASSYYDRIEAFF. The chain has TRBV5-6 and TRBJ1-1, with D perhaps TRBD1 (6 bases). The germline V and J ends were trimmed by 3 bases and 7 bases, with 13 bases remaining between them. The CDR3 has 13 residues. The germline CDR1 and CDR2 sequences are SGHDT and YYEEEE.

This chain uses TRBV2 with TRBJ2-3; D possibly corresponds to TRBD1 (6 bases). Trimming pared 7 bases from V and 5 bases from J, leaving 10 bases between. The CDR3 loop spans 12 amino acids. Germline CDR1 is SNHLY and CDR2 is FYNNEI. The CDR3 loop is CASNRAGDTQYF. The CDR3, as DNA: TGTGCCAGCAACAGGGCCGGAGATACGCAGTATTTT.

The chain uses TRBV4-2 and TRBJ2-7; D ambiguous. Germline V gene data show CDR1 as LGHNA and CDR2 as YNFKEQ. The CDR3 spans 13 residues. V shed 1 base and J shed 3 bases, with 7 bases lying between them. CDR3 loop: CASSQALYYEQYF. The CDR3 DNA sequence: TGTGCCAGCAGCCAAGCACTTTACTACGAGCAGTACTTC.

The genes are TRBV28 and TRBJ2-4, with unresolved D. V lost 4 bases and J lost 0, with 10 bases in between. Germline values: CDR1 MDHEN, CDR2 SYDVKM. The CDR3 has 15 amino acids. The DNA for the CDR3 is TGTGCCAGCAGTTCCCGTCCGCGAGCCAAAAACATTCAGTACTTC. This translates into CASSSRPRAKNIQYF.

The genes are TRBV6-6 and TRBJ1-4; 8 bases match TRBD1. This CDR3 is built from 16 residues. Trimming at V came to 0 bases and at J to 7 bases, leaving 7 bases not matched to a gene. CDR1 and CDR2 (germline): MNHNY, SVGAGI (reference sequence). The CDR3 DNA is TGTGCCAGCAGTTACTCGGGCAGGGGGCGAGGTGAAAAACTGTTTTTT. Protein: CASSYSGRGRGEKLFF.

The chain couples TRBV2 to TRBJ1-2; D uncertain. CDR3 length equals 13 residues. Germline V lookup: CDR1 SNHLY, CDR2 FYNNEI. V was trimmed by 8 bases and J by 2 bases, leaving 12 bases between them. CDR3 loop: CASAPGPNYGYTF. CDR3 sequence (DNA): TGTGCCAGCGCCCCAGGCCCAAACTATGGCTACACCTTC.

The J gene is TRBJ2-7, the V gene TRBV7-8; no firm D call. This CDR3 is 14 amino acids long. The germline V gene encodes CDR1 SGHVS and CDR2 FQNEAQ. V shed 5 bases and J shed 6 bases, with 17 bases lying between them. The CDR3 loop reads CASSPRRIACEQYF. CDR3 nucleotides: TGTGCCAGCAGCCCCCGCCGTATAGCCTGCGAGCAGTACTTC.

The chain recombines TRBV9 with TRBJ2-2; 13 positions match TRBD2. Germline CDR1 SGDLS, CDR2 YYNGEE. The junction had 2 bases not matched to a gene; V was cut back by 2 bases and J by 7 bases. CDR3 length: 15 residues. In nucleotides, the CDR3 is TGTGCCAGCAGCGTCGGACTAGCGGGGGACGGGGAGCTGTTTTTT. This translates into CASSVGLAGDGELFF.

This rearrangement joins TRBV9 to TRBJ2-3, with D possibly matching TRBD2 (6 bases). The V and J ends lost 2 bases and 0 bases respectively, with 13 bases between them. Looked up from germline, CDR1 is SGDLS and CDR2 is YYNGEE. The CDR3 is 16 amino acids. DNA for the CDR3: TGTGCCAGCAGCGTGGGTAGCGGCTCTAGCACAGATACGCAGTATTTT. Protein product: CASSVGSGSSTDTQYF.

The J gene is TRBJ2-1, the V gene TRBV5-1, with 13 bases identical to TRBD2. Germline V gene lookup returns CDR1 SGHRS and CDR2 YFSETQ. The CDR3 has 19 residues. Unmatched junction bases numbered 8, after V lost 2 bases and J lost 0 bases. The CDR3 reads CASSFTTSGRGGSYNEQFF. In nucleotides, the CDR3 is TGCGCCAGCAGCTTCACTACTAGCGGGAGGGGGGGCTCCTACAATGAGCAGTTCTTC. The complete variable domain, with remaining parts taken from reference TRBV5-1 and TRBJ2-1, reads KAGVTQTPRYLIKTRGQQVTLSCSPISGHRSVSWYQQTPGQGLQFLFEYFSETQRNKGNFPGRFSGRQFSNSRSEMNVSTLELGDSALYLCASSFTTSGRGGSYNEQFFGPGTRLTVL.

This chain uses TRBV19 with TRBJ2-7; TRBD1 matches 7 bases. Germline assignment: CDR1 LNHDA and CDR2 SQIVND (reference sequence). With 5 bases clipped from V and 2 bases from J, the junction kept 6 bases outside the gene matches. This CDR3 is built from 14 residues. The chain's CDR3 is CASSYSTGPYEQYF. The DNA of the CDR3 is TGTGCCAGTAGTTATTCGACAGGGCCCTACGAGCAGTACTTC.

The chain is built from TRBV19 and TRBJ2-5; 9 bases are a match to TRBD2. The CDR3 has 19 amino acids. The V gene's germline CDR1 is LNHDA and CDR2 SQIVND (reference sequence). J was trimmed by 5 bases and V by 3 bases; bases with no gene match: 19. The DNA of the CDR3 is TGTGCCAGTAGTATTACCCCCCGCCTAGCGGGATCCTTTGGGGAGACCCAGTACTTC. Translation gives CASSITPRLAGSFGETQYF.

This chain joins TRBV19 and TRBJ2-1; D uncertain. Per germline, CDR1 LNHDA and CDR2 SQIVND (reference sequence). The CDR3 sequence is 14 residues long. V dropped 3 bases and J dropped 8 bases, with 14 bases sitting between them. CDR3 amino acids: CASSITSKSDEQFF. The CDR3 nucleotides are TGTGCCAGTAGTATTACCAGTAAGAGCGATGAGCAGTTCTTC.

The chain combines TRBV6-5 with TRBJ1-1; 7 bases are a match to TRBD1. The germline CDR1 and CDR2 sequences are MNHEY and SVGAGI. The CDR3 extends over 13 amino acids. The V gene end was trimmed by 6 bases and the J gene end by 8 bases; junction bases not matched to a gene: 9. The CDR3 is CASSHTGTAEAFF. The CDR3 DNA reads as TGTGCCAGCAGCCACACCGGGACAGCAGAAGCTTTCTTT.

The rearrangement uses TRBV5-1 and TRBJ1-1; TRBD1 agrees at 9 bases. J gave up 3 bases and V 4 bases, and 7 bases lay outside the gene matches. The CDR3 has 15 amino acids. The germline V gene has CDR1 SGHRS and CDR2 YFSETQ. The CDR3 here is CASSGGQGVDTEAFF. The CDR3 DNA reads as TGCGCCAGCAGCGGGGGACAGGGAGTAGACACTGAAGCTTTCTTT.

This clone has only one observation. The V gene is TRBV5-4, the J gene TRBJ2-7; 8 bases map to TRBD1. Trimming took 4 bases from V and 6 from J; bases not matched to a gene: 6. The length of the CDR3 is 13 residues. In germline, CDR1 is SGHNT, CDR2 YYREEE (reference sequence). The DNA for the CDR3 is TGTGCCAGCAGCCCCGACAGGGGTGCCGAGCAGTACTTC. Its protein product is CASSPDRGAEQYF.

The chain combines TRBV7-2 with TRBJ2-7; a possible D gene is TRBD1 (5 bases). In germline, CDR1 is SGHTA, CDR2 FQGNSA. The CDR3 length is 15 residues. V was clipped by 1 base and J by 5 bases, with 15 bases between them. CDR3 nucleotides: TGTGCCAGCAGCTTAGATAGCAGGGAATTTAACGAGCAGTACTTC. It translates to CASSLDSREFNEQYF. Full variable domain (rest looked up from reference TRBV7-2 and TRBJ2-7): GAGVSQSPSNKVTEKGKDVELRCDPISGHTALYWYRQSLGQGLEFLIYFQGNSAPDKSGLPSDRFSAERTGGSVSTLTIQRTQQEDSAVYLCASSLDSREFNEQYFGPGTRLTVT.

About this clone: No conserved phenylalanine or tryptophan is present at the end of the CDR3, so a read error is the likely explanation. The chain links TRBV30 to TRBJ2-7, with a tentative D call TRBD2 (6 bases). Germline V gene lookup returns CDR1 GTSNPN and CDR2 SVGIG (reference sequence). V was trimmed by 0 bases and J by 9 bases, leaving 15 bases between them. CDR3 size: 13 residues. CDR3 amino acids: CAWSVLRDARQYL. CDR3 in DNA: TGTGCCTGGAGTGTATTGCGGGACGCGCGGCAGTACCTC.

The CDR3, as DNA: TGTGCCATCGGCTACAATGACAGGGCTGGCGAGCAGTACTTC. Its protein is CAIGYNDRAGEQYF. The chain recombines TRBV10-3 with TRBJ2-7; the match to TRBD1 covers 7 bases. The J segment lost 6 bases and the V segment lost 8 bases, leaving 13 bases of the junction unmatched. CDR3 length: 14 amino acids. CDR1 and CDR2 from the germline V gene are ENHRY and SYGVKD.

This clone has just one count. The J gene is TRBJ1-5, the V gene TRBV5-1; 9 nucleotides match TRBD1. The CDR3 runs to 14 residues. Germline V lookup: CDR1 SGHRS, CDR2 YFSETQ. V dropped 3 bases and J dropped 4; count of bases not matched to a gene: 2. CDR3 residues: CASSWGTGNQPQHF. CDR3 coding DNA: TGCGCCAGCAGCTGGGGGACAGGGAATCAGCCCCAGCATTTT.

This chain's CDR3 is CASSLTREQFF. In DNA form, the CDR3 reads TGTGCCAGCAGCTTGACGAGGGAGCAGTTCTTC. The rearrangement uses TRBV5-6 and TRBJ2-1; D remains unclear. Germline loops: CDR1 SGHDT, CDR2 YYEEEE. The CDR3 extends over 11 amino acids. V was trimmed by 1 base and J by 10 bases, leaving 6 bases between them.

The chain combines TRBV30 with TRBJ2-7, with 12 bases that match TRBD2. Germline V CDR1 and CDR2: GTSNPN, SVGIG (reference sequence). V shed 2 bases, J shed 3 bases, and the junction held 5 bases outside the gene matches. The CDR3 sequence is 15 residues long. CDR3 protein: CAWSPGLAGYYEQYF. The CDR3, as DNA: TGTGCCTGGAGTCCTGGACTAGCGGGGTACTACGAGCAGTACTTC.

This chain uses TRBV6-5 with TRBJ2-7; 8 bases fit TRBD1. Trimming cost V 7 bases and J 0 bases; bases outside gene matches: 8. This CDR3 is 15 amino acids long. Germline V gene data show CDR1 as MNHEY and CDR2 as SVGAGI. This CDR3 is CASTQGTGSSYEQYF. The CDR3 bases are TGTGCCAGCACTCAAGGGACAGGAAGCTCCTACGAGCAGTACTTC.

The chain has TRBV29-1 and TRBJ1-4, with D unresolved. Trimming removed 6 bases from V and 3 bases from J, with 14 bases in between. The CDR3 sequence is 14 residues long. The germline V gene encodes CDR1 SQVTM and CDR2 ANQGSEA. The CDR3 sequence: CSVLSGESNEKLFF. CDR3 bases: TGCAGCGTCCTATCGGGAGAATCTAATGAAAAACTGTTTTTT. Full variable domain (remainder filled in from reference TRBV29-1 and TRBJ1-4): SAVISQKPSRDICQRGTSLTIQCQVDSQVTMMFWYRQQPGQSLTLIATANQGSEATYESGFVIDKFPISRPNLTFSTLTVSNMSPEDSSIYLCSVLSGESNEKLFFGSGTQLSVL.

This clone turned up a few times. The gene calls are TRBV5-5 and TRBJ2-7; possible D gene TRBD2, 5 bases. There are 14 residues in the CDR3. Trimming stripped 2 bases from V and 5 bases from J, with 14 bases between. Germline CDR1 reads SGHKS; CDR2 reads YYEKEE (reference sequence). The CDR3 spells CASSLNPRVDEQYF. The CDR3 nucleotides are TGTGCCAGCAGCTTAAACCCGAGGGTCGACGAGCAGTACTTC. The full variable domain, completed using reference TRBV5-5 and TRBJ2-7, is DAGVTQSPTHLIKTRGQQVTLRCSPISGHKSVSWYQQVLGQGPQFIFQYYEKEERGRGNFPDRFSARQFPNYSSELNVNALLLGDSALYLCASSLNPRVDEQYFGPGTRLTVT.

The chain couples TRBV12-2 to TRBJ1-3; TRBD1, as called in the table, went unchecked against the DNA. TRBV12-2 is noted as a pseudogene. CDR3 length equals 15 residues. The CDR3 sequence: CASRLVLSQWNTIYF. CDR3 nucleotides: TGTGCAAGTCGCTTAGTTCTGTCGCAGTGGAACACCATATATTTT.

The chain employs TRBV29-1 and TRBJ2-2; 10 bases agree with TRBD2. CDR3 length: 15 amino acids. V was pared by 5 bases and J by 1 base, with 4 bases of the junction left unmatched. Germline V gene sequence: CDR1 SQVTM, CDR2 ANQGSEA. The CDR3 loop is CSVLGLAMNTGELFF. The CDR3 DNA sequence: TGCAGCGTTCTGGGACTAGCGATGAACACCGGGGAGCTGTTTTTT.

The chain recombines TRBV4-3 with TRBJ2-3, with TRBD2 matching over 12 bases. In germline, CDR1 is LGHNA, CDR2 YSLEER. The CDR3 has 16 residues. V lost 1 base and J lost 3; bases outside the gene matches: 2. For the CDR3, the DNA is TGCGCCAGCAGCCAAGGAACTAGCGGGAGGACAGATACGCAGTATTTT. It is translated as CASSQGTSGRTDTQYF.

A remark on this clone: Other DNA sequences in this specimen translate into the identical CDR3. CDR3 sequence (DNA): TGCGCCAGCAGCCCGGGACAGGGGTCGTACAATGAGCAGTTCTTC. Residues: CASSPGQGSYNEQFF. The rearrangement uses TRBV5-1 and TRBJ2-1; 10 nucleotides match TRBD1. J lost 4 bases, V lost 4 bases, and 5 bases had no gene match. Per the germline V gene, CDR1 is SGHRS and CDR2 is YFSETQ. There are 15 residues in the CDR3. Together with reference TRBV5-1 and TRBJ2-1, the CDR3 gives the full variable domain: KAGVTQTPRYLIKTRGQQVTLSCSPISGHRSVSWYQQTPGQGLQFLFEYFSETQRNKGNFPGRFSGRQFSNSRSEMNVSTLELGDSALYLCASSPGQGSYNEQFFGPGTRLTVL.

This clone has just one count. The genes are TRBV28 and TRBJ2-7; D is perhaps TRBD1 (5 bases). Germline loops: CDR1 MDHEN, CDR2 SYDVKM. The CDR3 extends over 13 amino acids. The CDR3 reads CAGALRKAYEQYF. DNA for the CDR3: TGTGCAGGGGCCCTCCGAAAGGCCTACGAGCAGTACTTC.

This clone came up once. The germline gene is not matched at one end of the junction; a read error may be the cause. The rearrangement joins TRBV7-9 to TRBJ1-4; 10 nucleotides align to TRBD1. The germline CDR1 and CDR2 sequences are SEHNR and FQNEAQ (reference sequence). The CDR3 totals 16 residues. The CDR3 loop reads CSSSSIRQGAHEKLFF. The DNA of the CDR3 is TGTTCCAGCAGCTCAATACGACAGGGGGCACATGAAAAACTGTTTTTT.